This note documents a single T cell receptor (beta chain) sequence. Its antigen remains unknown. This sample is part of a study of CD8 T cells in Susac syndrome. At the level of the study: The Susac syndrome patients that were sequenced included about six with active disease and under ten in remission. The study, taken as a whole, reports: By the study's own acknowledgment, its TCR sequencing and HLA analysis included relatively few individuals. Susac-specific public clones found in total CD8+ repertoires numbered roughly 15, and those in CD8+ TEMRA repertoires numbered about five.

The RNA, 0.5 to 1 ug, was put through reverse transcription using random hexamers. immunoSEQ multiplex PCR amplified TCR beta CDR3 across 54 Vbeta, 13 Jbeta. TCRdb reprocessed the immunoSEQ multiplex PCR reads with MiXCR, giving one entry per CDR3 protein. Seen here are fewer than 85,000 distinct CDR3 sequences, approximately 95% observed once, and the top ten hold approximately 0.48%. The J segment lost 4 bases and the V segment lost 4 bases, leaving 4 bases of the junction unmatched. Germline CDR1 is PRHDT and CDR2 is FYEKMQ (reference sequence). The CDR3 is 15 amino acids. Material for sequencing was CD8+ T cells from PBMCs. The sequence was obtained from a human donor with Susac syndrome. V usage is TRBV13 and J usage is TRBJ2-5, with TRBD2 matching 12 bases. The DNA for the CDR3 is TGTGCCAGCAGCTCACTAGCGGGAGGAGGAGAGACCCAGTACTTC. As protein: CASSSLAGGGETQYF.